One TCR beta chain is described in this entry. What it binds is unknown. Looked up from germline, CDR1 is SGHRS and CDR2 is YFSETQ. Trimming at V came to 4 bases and at J to 5 bases, leaving 14 bases not matched to a gene. This CDR3 contains 16 residues. The study ran its PCR with 60 Vbeta and 13 Jbeta primers. Data came from immunoSEQ multiplex PCR; TCRdb stores just in-frame clones and leaves some out. The sample lists about 150,000 clones; 70% to 90% were seen once. The data belong to a study of cytomegalovirus exposure and HLA in healthy donors. Findings and caveats of the study: A missense DCLRE1C variant was associated with V- and J-gene trimming of TCR beta chains in a later analysis, and an independent cohort replicated the association. A later analysis linked around 15,000 TCR beta sequences to HLA alleles at 0.05 false discovery rate. A prior analysis recorded that most TCR beta V segments were productive about 87% or about 30% of the time. Follow-up analysis seemed to connect common viral pathogens with several of the most significant clusters identified.

Sequencing used PBMCs. This receptor was taken from a woman in her 40s in good health and CMV-seronegative. The chain combines TRBV5-1 with TRBJ2-5, with TRBD2 identical over 7 bases. CDR3: CASSPVAGVDWETQYF. The DNA for the CDR3 is TGCGCCAGCAGCCCGGTGGCGGGAGTCGATTGGGAGACCCAGTACTTC.